This T cell receptor (beta chain) was captured by sequencing in a study of cytomegalovirus exposure and HLA in healthy donors. Study-wide context: Across 350 to 500 genotyped donors, 65% to 90% landed in the Caucasian-associated ancestry cluster.

This clone was observed a few times. Both 60 Vbeta primers and 13 Jbeta primers went into the PCR. Produced via immunoSEQ multiplex PCR; TCRdb's table is partial and in-frame only. The table shows some 170,000 clones, with approximately 72% occurring only once. This CDR3 is 13 amino acids long. The germline CDR1 and CDR2 sequences are SGHTA and FQGTGA. The V end was cut by 1 base, the J end by 1 base, with 5 bases between. Input material: PBMCs. The rearrangement uses TRBV7-3 and TRBJ2-7; D gene unclear. The TCR comes from a human donor in good health. CDR3 coding DNA: TGTGCCAGCAGCTTAAAATCTTCCTACGAGCAGTACTTC. As protein: CASSLKSSYEQYF.